The next 23 T cell receptor beta chains were all read from a single sample in a study of T cells after yellow fever vaccination. TCRdb ran MiXCR on the 5' RACE reads and lists one entry per CDR3 protein. The table includes approximately 300,000 distinct CDR3 sequences, around 11% detected once. The sample consisted of CD4+ T cells sorted from PBMCs, taken 45 days after the yellow fever booster vaccination. These receptors were taken from a man between 18 and 29 years old who received the YFV17D yellow fever vaccine.

A few counts support this clonotype. V gene TRBV30 combines with J gene TRBJ2-7, with D unclear. The CDR3 is made up of 15 amino acids. The V and J ends lost 4 bases and 0 bases respectively, with 16 bases between them. Germline-derived CDR1 and CDR2 are GTSNPN and SVGIG (reference sequence). CDR3 coding DNA: TGTGCCTGGACTCCCCTGGCAGGATACTCCTACGAGCAGTACTTC. This encodes CAWTPLAGYSYEQYF.

The chain carries TRBV19 and TRBJ1-1; 9 bases are shared with TRBD1. CDR1 and CDR2 (germline): LNHDA, SQIVND (reference sequence). The V and J ends lost 6 bases and 4 bases, in that order; junction bases with no gene match: 6. The CDR3 spans 14 residues. This CDR3 reads CASRGQGSVTEAFF. CDR3 DNA sequence: TGTGCCAGTAGGGGACAGGGATCGGTCACTGAAGCTTTCTTT.

This clonotype occurred once. The rearrangement links TRBV20-1 to TRBJ2-1; the D is unclear. V lost 6 bases, J lost 7 bases, and 13 bases lay in between. Germline CDR1 and CDR2: DFQATT and SNEGSKA (reference sequence). The CDR3 spans 12 residues. For the CDR3, the DNA is TGCAGTGCAAATGAGCGCCTAAATGAGCAGTTCTTC. It codes for CSANERLNEQFF.

This clonotype has a handful of counts. The chain couples TRBV7-2 to TRBJ2-6, with 8 nucleotides matching TRBD1. The CDR3 covers 17 residues. Germline assignment: CDR1 SGHTA and CDR2 FQGNSA. J was trimmed by 4 bases and V by 1 base; bases with no gene match: 6. The CDR3 region has the DNA TGTGCCAGCAGCTTAGGGCAGGGGGCGCCCGGGGCCAACGTCCTGACTTTC. Translated: CASSLGQGAPGANVLTF.

The CDR3 nucleotides are TGTGCCAGCAGTTACTCCTTGAGCAGGGGCTATGGCTACACCTTC. Its translation is CASSYSLSRGYGYTF. This chain uses TRBV6-5 with TRBJ1-2, with D maybe TRBD1 (6 bases). The CDR3 is 15 residues long. In germline, CDR1 is MNHEY, CDR2 SVGAGI. V was cut by 0 bases and J by 4 bases, with 12 bases left in between.

The chain combines TRBV5-5 with TRBJ2-7; D gene uncertain. Per germline, CDR1 SGHKS and CDR2 YYEKEE (reference sequence). The V gene lost 0 bases and the J gene lost 1 base, with 8 bases spanning the gap. The CDR3 runs 14 residues. The CDR3 spells CASSLETHSYEQYF. The CDR3 DNA sequence: TGTGCCAGCAGCTTGGAGACGCATTCCTACGAGCAGTACTTC.

This clonotype was observed a handful of times. V is TRBV24-1 and J is TRBJ2-3, with D perhaps TRBD2 (7 bases). V lost 3 bases, J lost 5 bases, and 20 bases lay in between. The CDR3 loop spans 17 amino acids. In germline, CDR1 is KGHDR, CDR2 SFDVKD. In DNA, the CDR3 is TGTGCCACCAGTGATCCCCCTGGTCGCGGGGGCGGAGATACGCAGTATTTT. It translates to CATSDPPGRGGGDTQYF.

This chain joins TRBV7-2 and TRBJ2-3, with no clear D. The CDR3 sequence is 16 residues long. The V gene lost 3 bases and the J gene lost 2 bases, with 15 bases spanning the gap. Germline CDR1 and CDR2: SGHTA and FQGNSA. The CDR3 DNA is TGTGCCAGCAGCTTCCGTCCGGCCAAGACCACAGATACGCAGTATTTT. It codes for CASSFRPAKTTDTQYF.

V usage is TRBV19 and J usage is TRBJ2-1, with D possibly being TRBD1 (5 bases). The CDR3 has 13 amino acids. Germline V gene data show CDR1 as LNHDA and CDR2 as SQIVND (reference sequence). V lost 3 bases and J 12 bases, leaving 15 bases between the germline ends. The CDR3 loop is CASSISQGVGQFF. In nucleotides, the CDR3 is TGTGCCAGTAGTATCAGCCAAGGGGTGGGGCAGTTCTTC.

There are a few counts of this clonotype. The chain has TRBV5-1 and TRBJ1-1; D gene ambiguous. CDR3 length equals 13 residues. Trimming left V 5 bases short and J 6 bases short, with 14 bases between. Per the germline V gene, CDR1 is SGHRS and CDR2 is YFSETQ. CDR3 DNA: TGCGCCAGCAGTTTAGGAGGGCTAGCTGAAGCTTTCTTT. This encodes CASSLGGLAEAFF.

CDR3 DNA: TGCGCCAGCAGCTTGGCAGCGACCTACGAGCAGTACTTC. Its protein is CASSLAATYEQYF. The rearrangement joins TRBV5-1 to TRBJ2-7, with D unresolved. The germline V and J ends were trimmed by 0 bases and 2 bases, with 6 bases remaining between them. CDR3 length: 13 residues. Germline V lookup: CDR1 SGHRS, CDR2 YFSETQ. Drawing the rest from reference TRBV5-1 and TRBJ2-7, the complete variable domain is KAGVTQTPRYLIKTRGQQVTLSCSPISGHRSVSWYQQTPGQGLQFLFEYFSETQRNKGNFPGRFSGRQFSNSRSEMNVSTLELGDSALYLCASSLAATYEQYFGPGTRLTVT.

This chain links TRBV12-3 or TRBV12-4 with TRBJ2-6; D possibly matches TRBD1 or TRBD2 (6 bases each). V gave up 6 bases and J gave up 0 bases, with 12 bases separating them. CDR3 size: 16 residues. CDR3 nucleotides: TGTGCCAGCAGCCCCGGAGGGGGCTCTGGGGCCAACGTCCTGACTTTC. As protein: CASSPGGGSGANVLTF.

J is TRBJ1-4 and V is TRBV18, with unresolved D. The CDR3 sequence is 13 residues long. Trimming took off 5 bases at V and 5 bases at J, with 9 bases between the two ends. Germline loops: CDR1 KGHSH, CDR2 LQKENI. In DNA, the CDR3 is TGTGCCAGCTCAAGCGGGATGAATGAAAAACTGTTTTTT. Protein product: CASSSGMNEKLFF.

The V call is TRBV6-5, the J call TRBJ1-6; D remains unclear. Germline assignment: CDR1 MNHEY and CDR2 SVGAGI. The CDR3 contains 16 residues. V gave up 2 bases and J gave up 0 bases, with 8 bases separating them. The CDR3 loop reads CASSYRVSSYNSPLHF. The CDR3 DNA is TGTGCCAGCAGTTACCGGGTCAGCTCCTATAATTCACCCCTCCACTTT.

The chain recombines TRBV6-5 with TRBJ2-6; weak D call: TRBD2 (5 bases). The CDR3 consists of 15 residues. Germline loops: CDR1 MNHEY, CDR2 SVGAGI. V dropped 7 bases and J dropped 1 base, with 11 bases sitting between them. This chain's CDR3 is CASTPGSSGANVLTF. CDR3 bases: TGTGCCAGCACCCCGGGAAGTTCTGGGGCCAACGTCCTGACTTTC.

This chain joins TRBV28 and TRBJ1-4, with D unclear. Germline CDR1 MDHEN, CDR2 SYDVKM. Trimming cost V 7 bases and J 7 bases, with 16 bases left between them. There are 14 residues in the CDR3. CDR3 nucleotide sequence: TGTGCCAGCACCCCTGGAGGTTTTTTTGAAAAACTGTTTTTT. This codes for CASTPGGFFEKLFF.

The chain combines TRBV20-1 with TRBJ2-5, with a tentative D call TRBD1 (5 bases). The germline gives CDR1 DFQATT, CDR2 SNEGSKA (reference sequence). This CDR3 has 15 amino acids. The V end was cut by 0 bases, the J end by 5 bases, with 16 bases between. CDR3 amino acids: CSARDMGRGVETQYF. The CDR3 region has the DNA TGCAGTGCTAGAGATATGGGGCGTGGCGTGGAGACCCAGTACTTC.

This clonotype was counted at least ten times. The chain couples TRBV18 to TRBJ2-3, with 11 bases aligning to TRBD2. The V gene's germline CDR1 is KGHSH and CDR2 LQKENI. The CDR3 loop spans 16 amino acids. V gave up 3 bases and J gave up 2 bases; unmatched junction bases: 4. DNA of the CDR3: TGTGCCAGCTCACCTAGACTAGCGGGGAACACAGATACGCAGTATTTT. Protein product: CASSPRLAGNTDTQYF.

The chain is built from TRBV5-6 and TRBJ1-4; 7 bases line up with TRBD1. Trimming at V came to 6 bases and at J to 4 bases, leaving 6 bases not matched to a gene. Germline CDR1 and CDR2: SGHDT and YYEEEE. The CDR3 length is 14 residues. The CDR3 protein is CASIVQGLNEKLFF. The CDR3 DNA sequence: TGTGCCAGCATCGTACAGGGGCTTAATGAAAAACTGTTTTTT.

The chain links TRBV18 to TRBJ1-5; 7 positions match TRBD1. The CDR3 length is 14 residues. Germline V lookup: CDR1 KGHSH, CDR2 LQKENI. The junction had 6 bases not matched to a gene; V was cut back by 6 bases and J by 4 bases. CDR3 sequence reads: CASSAQGINQPQHF. DNA for the CDR3: TGTGCCAGCTCGGCACAGGGGATAAATCAGCCCCAGCATTTT.

J is TRBJ2-3 and V is TRBV24-1; D unresolved. Germline V gene data show CDR1 as KGHDR and CDR2 as SFDVKD. CDR3 length: 12 residues. V lost 3 bases to trimming and J lost 6 bases, with 6 bases between them. CDR3 in DNA: TGTGCCACCAGTGATCCGGGTGATACGCAGTATTTT. The encoded protein is CATSDPGDTQYF.

There are a few counts of this clonotype. The chain joins TRBV6-5 to TRBJ1-5; D is unresolved. Trimming stripped 0 bases from V and 7 bases from J, with 10 bases between. CDR1 and CDR2 (germline): MNHEY, SVGAGI. This CDR3 is built from 14 residues. CDR3 coding DNA: TGTGCCAGCAGTTACTCGAGGACGAGGCAGCCCCAGCATTTT. Translating gives CASSYSRTRQPQHF.

The table lists this clonotype with a few counts. The rearrangement links TRBV10-3 to TRBJ2-1, with TRBD1 matching over 8 bases. Germline V lookup: CDR1 ENHRY, CDR2 SYGVKD. The trim removed 10 bases at V and 10 bases at J, leaving 12 bases unmatched. The CDR3 is 13 amino acids. As DNA, the CDR3 is TGTGCCACACAGGACAGGGTCCCCAGCGAGCAGTTCTTC. Amino acids: CATQDRVPSEQFF.